This T cell receptor beta chain was obtained from a study of T-cell memory formation after mild COVID-19. Study-level findings and limits: A subset of responding clones appeared in pre-infection memory, suggesting cross-reactive memory joined. Among CD4+ contracting clones, most were CM and EM, and CD8+ ones EMRA. The authors did not confirm SARS-CoV-2 specificity of second-wave clones peaking day 37.

Turning to this clonotype: Its antigen is unidentified.

TCRdb processed the 5' RACE reads anew with MiXCR; each CDR3 protein has one entry. The sample has 500,000 to 600,000 distinct CDR3 sequences; roughly 18% are singletons. This sequence originates from an adult woman who had mild COVID-19 (a few samples of this study predate the infection). Cell type and time point are not known. Sequencing used PBMCs or a T cell subset sorted from them (not recorded which).

The CDR3 region is CASSQSLDSRTQYF. The CDR3 DNA is TGTGCCAGCAGCCAAAGCCTCGATTCGAGGACCCAGTACTTC. The chain links TRBV7-2 to TRBJ2-5; D is unresolved. Germline CDR1 SGHTA, CDR2 FQGNSA. Between the trimmed V and J ends, which lost 5 bases and 7 bases, there was a span of 17 bases. The length of the CDR3 is 14 residues.